Listed below are T cell receptor beta chains from one sample, sequenced in a study of blood T cell repertoires in COVID-19. The method was immunoSEQ multiplex PCR; TCRdb's version includes in-frame clones alone and lacks a portion of them. The data hold 250,000 to 300,000 clones, with 86% observed a single time. Material: peripheral blood. The receptors were sampled from a man between 18 and 29 years old with active or convalescent COVID-19. The CDR3 runs from the conserved cysteine through the conserved F or W.

len | j_gene | v_gene | CDR3aa
16 | TRBJ1-3 | TRBV11-2 | CASSLWDGSSGNTIYF
16 | TRBJ2-3 | TRBV5-5 | CASSWWGSGVPDTQYF
15 | TRBJ2-5 | TRBV30 | CAWSVSLGSEETQYF
13 | TRBJ1-2 | TRBV6-5 | CASRIGALQGYTF
13 | TRBJ1-1 | TRBV9 | CASSQDPTAEAFF
13 | TRBJ2-7 | TRBV7-9 | CASSPRQEYEQYF
13 | TRBJ2-5 | TRBV5-1 | CASSFGGQETQYF
14 | TRBJ2-7 | TRBV28 | CASSRQTGAYEQYF
14 | TRBJ2-5 | TRBV5-4 | CASSAGSPPKTQYF
14 | TRBJ2-7 | TRBV19 | CASSPSGGHYEQYF
11 | TRBJ1-1 | TRBV3-1/TRBV3-2 | CASSQATEAFF
14 | TRBJ1-2 | TRBV4-1 | CASSQVGGGYGYTF
13 | TRBJ2-7 | TRBV25-1 | CASSDGRSYEQYF
16 | TRBJ1-2 | TRBV5-4 | CASSSPTQGASYGYTF
15 | TRBJ2-7 | TRBV7-9 | CASKTDRVSPYEQYF
14 | TRBJ2-1 | TRBV24-1 | CAPKGREPYNEQFF
14 | TRBJ2-7 | TRBV18 | CASSPTGSSYEQYF
13 | TRBJ2-5 | TRBV30 | CAWTSGIQETQYF
13 | TRBJ2-7 | TRBV6-5 | CASSYSTGVEQYF
17 | TRBJ2-7 | TRBV7-8 | CASSLAVRAGTNSGVYF
15 | TRBJ2-4 | TRBV24-1 | CATSDPRDNGNIQYF
15 | TRBJ1-3 | TRBV10-1 | CASSDTGTSGNTIYF
15 | TRBJ2-2 | TRBV10-3 | CAISDGDSGTGELFF
15 | TRBJ2-3 | TRBV5-1 | CASSLAGGATDTQYF
13 | TRBJ1-1 | TRBV24-1 | CATRRGGNTEAFF
13 | TRBJ1-1 | TRBV19 | CASSVTGSTEAFF
12 | TRBJ2-5 | TRBV2 | CASSGQGETQYF
13 | TRBJ1-2 | TRBV3-1/TRBV3-2 | CASSLDSLRGYTF
14 | TRBJ2-5 | TRBV28 | CASSAGGPGETQYF
15 | TRBJ2-3 | TRBV6-5 | CASTGPSERADTQYF
12 | TRBJ1-5 | TRBV28 | CASSFLFQPQHF
14 | TRBJ2-5 | TRBV6-6 | CASSGWRGEETQYF
15 | TRBJ2-5 | TRBV30 | CAWSGSDSQGGTQYF
10 | TRBJ1-2 | TRBV28 | CAAGVYGYTF
11 | TRBJ2-3 | TRBV29-1 | CSAEGADTQYF
14 | TRBJ2-6 | TRBV5-1 | CASSFYSGANVLTF
11 | TRBJ1-2 | TRBV20-1 | CSAGPWHGYTF
12 | TRBJ2-7 | TRBV7-6 | CASSSTRGEQYF
15 | TRBJ2-1 | TRBV7-3 | CASSLMAGAGNEQFF
13 | TRBJ1-2 | TRBV24-1 | CATSRESDYGYTF
15 | TRBJ1-2 | TRBV6-1 | CASSERDTPNYGYTF
17 | TRBJ2-1 | TRBV7-8 | CASSLNLLAGEGYEQFF
11 | TRBJ2-1 | TRBV25-1 | CASTKAGEQFF
15 | TRBJ2-5 | TRBV30 | CAWSEGTGYMETQYF
15 | TRBJ2-1 | TRBV6-5 | CASSSQRPSYNEQFF
16 | TRBJ2-2 | TRBV11-2 | CASSLDWLAGTGELFF
13 | TRBJ2-5 | TRBV24-1 | CATSDLASGTQYF
12 | TRBJ2-7 | TRBV13 | CASRRQSYEQYF
14 | TRBJ1-2 | TRBV27 | CASKRTGGGYGYTF
13 | TRBJ1-5 | TRBV2 | CASSLLSNQPQHF
14 | TRBJ2-7 | TRBV6-5 | CASEGLTDSYEQYF
16 | TRBJ2-2 | TRBV7-3 | CASSLFPEGRSGELFF
14 | TRBJ2-1 | TRBV5-6 | CASSFPAASFEQFF
13 | TRBJ1-2 | TRBV6-2/TRBV6-3 | CASSPTGDYGYTF